Listed below are T cell receptor beta chains from one sample, sequenced in a study of blood T cell repertoires in COVID-19. This table comes from immunoSEQ multiplex PCR, and its TCRdb copy is limited to in-frame clones, with some not included. The sample lists 310,000 or so clones, around 86% occurring once. What was sequenced was peripheral blood. These receptors all come from a man aged 50 to 59 with active or convalescent COVID-19. Both conserved end residues are part of each CDR3. A D gene is named only where the DNA matches it firmly. Rows give clone size only sometimes, using once, few, many, or a class for an expanded clone.

TRBJ2-3	TRBD2	TRBV2	.	TGTGCCAGCGCCGGGACTAGCGGGAGCCCCCGAAGCACAGATACGCAGTATTTT	CASAGTSGSPRSTDTQYF
TRBJ1-5	.	TRBV6-2/TRBV6-3	.	TGTGCCAGCAGTTACTCCCCATCAGTGACCCAGCATTTT	CASSYSPSVTQHF
TRBJ2-1	.	TRBV21-1	.	TGTGCCAGCAGCAAATCCGAAGGCTCGGACAGTTCCTACAATGAGCAGTTCTTC	CASSKSEGSDSSYNEQFF
TRBJ2-3	.	TRBV28	once	TGTGCCAGCAGTTTAGGTGGGCTGGGGAGAGATACGCAGTATTTT	CASSLGGLGRDTQYF
TRBJ2-2	TRBD1	TRBV2	.	TGTGCCAGCAGCTACCAGGGGACAGGGAACACCGGGGAGCTGTTTTTT	CASSYQGTGNTGELFF
TRBJ1-2	TRBD1	TRBV3-1/TRBV3-2	once	TGTGCCAGCAGCTCACCTGGACAGGGGGCGTACTATGGCTACACCTTC	CASSSPGQGAYYGYTF
TRBJ2-6	.	TRBV6-4	.	TGTGCCAGCAAGGGGGCTGGGGCCAACGTCCTGACTTTC	CASKGAGANVLTF
TRBJ2-5	.	TRBV6-6	.	TGTGCCAGCACCCCTCACAGGGACACAGAGACCCAGTACTTC	CASTPHRDTETQYF
TRBJ2-4	TRBD1	TRBV11-2	.	TGTGCCAGCAGCCCACAGGGGACGGCCAAAAACATTCAGTACTTC	CASSPQGTAKNIQYF
TRBJ1-2	.	TRBV29-1	.	TGCAGCGTTGACCAGGGTTCGGGCTACACCTTC	CSVDQGSGYTF
TRBJ2-7	TRBD1	TRBV7-2	.	TGTGCCAGCACCCCGGACAGGGGCAACGAGCAGTACTTC	CASTPDRGNEQYF
TRBJ2-7	TRBD1	TRBV29-1	.	TGCAGCGTTGGACAGGGTCGGTGGGAGCAGTACTTC	CSVGQGRWEQYF
TRBJ1-5	.	TRBV18	.	TGTGCCAGCTCACCCGCCCCAACAACTCAGCCCCAGCATTTT	CASSPAPTTQPQHF
TRBJ1-5	TRBD1	TRBV24-1	once	TGTGCCACCAGTGACCGAGGACAGGGATTCGTTCAGCCCCAGCATTTT	CATSDRGQGFVQPQHF
TRBJ2-3	TRBD2	TRBV10-2	.	TGCGCCAGCAGTGAACTAGCGGGCGGCACAGATACGCAGTATTTT	CASSELAGGTDTQYF
TRBJ1-1	TRBD1	TRBV20-1	.	TGCAGTGCTAGTTGGACAGGGGACACTGAAGCTTTCTTT	CSASWTGDTEAFF
TRBJ1-5	.	TRBV3-1/TRBV3-2	.	TGTGCCAGCAGCCAGGGGCCCTATAATCAGCCCCAGCATTTT	CASSQGPYNQPQHF
TRBJ2-7	.	TRBV28	.	TGTGCCAGCGGACTAGGGGGGAATTACGAGCAGTACTTC	CASGLGGNYEQYF
TRBJ2-3	TRBD2	TRBV10-1	.	TGCGCCAGCAGTGAGTCGAGTTCCCCTAGCGGGAGGGAGGATACGCAGTATTTT	CASSESSSPSGREDTQYF
TRBJ1-2	.	TRBV30	.	TGTGCCTGGAGTGCCGGGGTTGGCTACACCTTC	CAWSAGVGYTF
TRBJ1-2	TRBD1	TRBV7-2	.	TGTGCCAGCAGCTCCCAGGGGGCTTCGGGAGGCTACACCTTC	CASSSQGASGGYTF
TRBJ2-1	TRBD1	TRBV10-3	.	TGTGCCATCAGTCCGGGACAGGGCCCCAATGAGCAGTTCTTC	CAISPGQGPNEQFF